This T cell receptor beta chain was profiled in a study of T cell responses to AZD1222 COVID-19 vaccine (TCRdb year 2021). Regarding the research as a whole: AZD1222 recipients with second doses at about 4 weeks or about 12 weeks were pooled, because spike-specific TCR depth and breadth did not differ between schedules. A total of approximately 230 trial participants underwent TCR sequencing, of whom 207 received two doses of AZD1222 and 26 received two doses of the MenACWY control vaccine. Trial participants were enrolled by age into 18-55, 56-69 and 70-plus year subgroups, with roughly 160, 29 and 62 TCR-sequenced participants respectively.

CDR1 and CDR2 are drawn from the germline V gene (reference sequence): LNHDA, SQIVND. V is cut by 5 bases and J by 1 base, and the space between the germline ends is 18 bases. The CDR3 starts with the cysteine, ends with the phenylalanine, and has 18 residues. The kept DNA is CDR3 alone, 54 bases in frame from the first base. The CDR3 regions of human TCRbeta chains were analyzed by immunosequencing. The study's own analysis went as follows. TCRs in the repertoires were compared against a reference library of SARS-CoV-2-specific TCRs that had been generated with the MIRA antigen-specificity platform. Breadth was defined as the fraction of unique TCRs that were SARS-CoV-2-associated. Depth was defined as the fraction of total T cells that were SARS-CoV-2-associated. Each spike-specific TCR was assigned to its reactive spike region and to a CD4 or CD8 class using the MIRA data. Log10-transformed breadth and depth values were compared by one-way ANOVA with Sidak's multiple comparisons tests. TCRdb obtained this table from immuneACCESS and retained in-frame rearrangements with V and J assigned. These tables miss some clones; where compared with another copy, unresolved V genes account for less than half of the shortfall, and the remainder is unexplained. The DNA was the basis for D and trimming; V, J and clone size are from that table. The sample contains over 150,000 clones, 70% to 90% of them found a single time. Clones ranked in the top ten supply under 7.5% of the sample.

In regard to this clone: The antigen it binds to is not known. Base qualities are not recorded, but no much larger clone differs from it by a single base.

According to the study, the label for this sample's time point signals: baseline before first vaccination. Samples from vaccinated people were obtained from the UK trials COV001 and COV002, which included a single-blind randomized controlled phase 2/3 trial of AZD1222 (ChAdOx1 nCoV-19) in healthy adults. Trial participant PBMC samples were collected at day 0 and day 28 after the second dose for TCRbeta chain sequencing. Beyond this particular receptor, the publication reports: Participants were mostly white British, with more females than males. The authors suggested clonal diversity may have been underestimated. No day 14 peak-response samples were available, so repertoires were characterized only after the peak T cell response. Spike-specific TCR breadth and depth rose significantly after two AZD1222 doses compared with day 0 and with MenACWY recipients. The 56-69-year group was small, and its depth increase did not reach significance, likely because of low power. Only a handful of AZD1222 recipients were SARS-CoV-2 seropositive at baseline, limiting conclusions about previously exposed vaccinees. Nearly half of unique spike-specific TCRs reportedly recognized epitopes outside regions mutated in the B.1.351 and B.1.1.7 variants. Vaccine-associated CD4 TCRs spanned the whole spike protein, with dominant responses in regions 160-218 and 743-854.

The rearranged chain carries TRBV19 and TRBJ2-6, with TRBD1 tentatively as D gene (6 bases match). The clonotype was recovered from an adult in good health. This specimen was peripheral blood, taken on day 0 of AZD1222 vaccination. Here is the DNA: TGTGCCAGTAGTGAACAGGGACATTCTCCTTCTGGGGCCAACGTCCTGACTTTC. Translated, this is CASSEQGHSPSGANVLTF. Reference TRBV19 and TRBJ2-6 genes cover what lies past the CDR3, so the full variable domain is DGGITQSPKYLFRKEGQNVTLSCEQNLNHDAMYWYRQDPGQGLRLIYYSQIVNDFQKGDIAEGYSVSREKKESFPLTVTSAQKNPTAFYLCASSEQGHSPSGANVLTFGAGSRLTVL.